The following is a TCR beta chain sequence with its context. Antigen: not known. Assay used: immunoSEQ multiplex PCR; TCRdb lists only in-frame clones, some missing. The sample yields some 41,000 clones, roughly 93% seen once. This entry comes from a study of cytomegalovirus exposure and HLA in healthy donors. The wider study: The 120 validation repertoires, a later analysis reported, used the same platform as the 666 repertoires from the first cohort.

The CDR3 has 16 amino acids. The germline gives CDR1 SGHVS, CDR2 FQNEAQ. J lost 2 bases, V lost 1 base, and 6 bases had no gene match. Overall study findings and caveats: Listed as cytomegalovirus-associated were more than 150 TCR beta chains. Through in vitro validation, three CMV-associated chains were shown to be specific for CMV antigens. Subsequent analysis found a tendency for first-cohort TCR clusters to co-occur within the 100 to 150 validation repertoires.

Sequencing input: PBMCs. The V gene is TRBV7-8, the J gene TRBJ2-3; 7 bases line up with TRBD2. The TCR was taken from a woman aged 18 to 35 in good health and CMV-seronegative. The CDR3 DNA sequence: TGTGCCAGCAGCTTAGAGGCTAGCGGCCTCACAGATACGCAGTATTTT. It yields the protein CASSLEASGLTDTQYF.